Listed below are T cell receptor beta chains from one sample, sequenced in a study of human T cells and chemical hapten exposure. MiXCR, run by TCRdb on the RACE reads, gives a single entry per CDR3 protein. The sample holds about 350,000 distinct CDR3 sequences; 6% to 7% are singletons and the top ten take approximately 5.4%. This specimen was whole blood, taken in connection with sensitization to the hapten diphenylcyclopropenone (DPC). The origin of the receptors is a young woman with alopecia areata. Some clones in this sample may be carry-over from other donors' samples. Each CDR3 is given without its conserved first and last residue.

v_call: TRBV12-3/TRBV12-4
cdr3_aa: ASSFSTEKLF

v_call: TRBV27
cdr3_aa: ASSLGAGPYGYT

v_call: TRBV7-9
cdr3_aa: ASSFMEDRGNTEAF

v_call: TRBV6-6
cdr3_aa: ASSYSRGMNTEAF

v_call: TRBV6-6
cdr3_aa: ASKTRVGLNSPLH

v_call: TRBV7-2
cdr3_aa: ASSFFASQGLETQY

v_call: TRBV19
cdr3_aa: ASSSERRKETQY

v_call: TRBV29-1
cdr3_aa: SVRGGDRNTEAF

v_call: TRBV20-1
cdr3_aa: SASALGGLRTDTQY

v_call: TRBV10-3
cdr3_aa: AIMVEWNTEAF

v_call: TRBV29-1
cdr3_aa: SVYRVQETQY

v_call: TRBV27
cdr3_aa: ASRGQGWLDGYT

v_call: TRBV20-1
cdr3_aa: SALSGTATYEQY

v_call: TRBV7-8
cdr3_aa: ASSYRQTYGYT

v_call: TRBV11-2
cdr3_aa: ASSRTTSTDTQY

v_call: TRBV6-2/TRBV6-3
cdr3_aa: ASSLTSGGPSSYNEQF

v_call: TRBV12-3/TRBV12-4
cdr3_aa: ASSRGRTDTQY

v_call: TRBV27
cdr3_aa: ASSFGTSPYEQY

v_call: TRBV6-5
cdr3_aa: ASSLRVANTGELF

v_call: TRBV5-6
cdr3_aa: ASSLLSDYGYT

v_call: TRBV7-9
cdr3_aa: ASRGANEAF

v_call: TRBV12-3/TRBV12-4
cdr3_aa: ASSLSRDEAF

v_call: TRBV20-1
cdr3_aa: SATDRGYEQY

v_call: TRBV5-1
cdr3_aa: ASVSSGNTQY

v_call: TRBV6-2/TRBV6-3
cdr3_aa: ATTPGQQHTDTQY

v_call: TRBV12-5
cdr3_aa: ASGRLSSGLQTNTGELF

v_call: TRBV4-1
cdr3_aa: ASSPGLAGGLRLYNEQF

v_call: TRBV15
cdr3_aa: ATSRDGEENQPQH

v_call: TRBV6-6
cdr3_aa: ASSYPGTDTQY